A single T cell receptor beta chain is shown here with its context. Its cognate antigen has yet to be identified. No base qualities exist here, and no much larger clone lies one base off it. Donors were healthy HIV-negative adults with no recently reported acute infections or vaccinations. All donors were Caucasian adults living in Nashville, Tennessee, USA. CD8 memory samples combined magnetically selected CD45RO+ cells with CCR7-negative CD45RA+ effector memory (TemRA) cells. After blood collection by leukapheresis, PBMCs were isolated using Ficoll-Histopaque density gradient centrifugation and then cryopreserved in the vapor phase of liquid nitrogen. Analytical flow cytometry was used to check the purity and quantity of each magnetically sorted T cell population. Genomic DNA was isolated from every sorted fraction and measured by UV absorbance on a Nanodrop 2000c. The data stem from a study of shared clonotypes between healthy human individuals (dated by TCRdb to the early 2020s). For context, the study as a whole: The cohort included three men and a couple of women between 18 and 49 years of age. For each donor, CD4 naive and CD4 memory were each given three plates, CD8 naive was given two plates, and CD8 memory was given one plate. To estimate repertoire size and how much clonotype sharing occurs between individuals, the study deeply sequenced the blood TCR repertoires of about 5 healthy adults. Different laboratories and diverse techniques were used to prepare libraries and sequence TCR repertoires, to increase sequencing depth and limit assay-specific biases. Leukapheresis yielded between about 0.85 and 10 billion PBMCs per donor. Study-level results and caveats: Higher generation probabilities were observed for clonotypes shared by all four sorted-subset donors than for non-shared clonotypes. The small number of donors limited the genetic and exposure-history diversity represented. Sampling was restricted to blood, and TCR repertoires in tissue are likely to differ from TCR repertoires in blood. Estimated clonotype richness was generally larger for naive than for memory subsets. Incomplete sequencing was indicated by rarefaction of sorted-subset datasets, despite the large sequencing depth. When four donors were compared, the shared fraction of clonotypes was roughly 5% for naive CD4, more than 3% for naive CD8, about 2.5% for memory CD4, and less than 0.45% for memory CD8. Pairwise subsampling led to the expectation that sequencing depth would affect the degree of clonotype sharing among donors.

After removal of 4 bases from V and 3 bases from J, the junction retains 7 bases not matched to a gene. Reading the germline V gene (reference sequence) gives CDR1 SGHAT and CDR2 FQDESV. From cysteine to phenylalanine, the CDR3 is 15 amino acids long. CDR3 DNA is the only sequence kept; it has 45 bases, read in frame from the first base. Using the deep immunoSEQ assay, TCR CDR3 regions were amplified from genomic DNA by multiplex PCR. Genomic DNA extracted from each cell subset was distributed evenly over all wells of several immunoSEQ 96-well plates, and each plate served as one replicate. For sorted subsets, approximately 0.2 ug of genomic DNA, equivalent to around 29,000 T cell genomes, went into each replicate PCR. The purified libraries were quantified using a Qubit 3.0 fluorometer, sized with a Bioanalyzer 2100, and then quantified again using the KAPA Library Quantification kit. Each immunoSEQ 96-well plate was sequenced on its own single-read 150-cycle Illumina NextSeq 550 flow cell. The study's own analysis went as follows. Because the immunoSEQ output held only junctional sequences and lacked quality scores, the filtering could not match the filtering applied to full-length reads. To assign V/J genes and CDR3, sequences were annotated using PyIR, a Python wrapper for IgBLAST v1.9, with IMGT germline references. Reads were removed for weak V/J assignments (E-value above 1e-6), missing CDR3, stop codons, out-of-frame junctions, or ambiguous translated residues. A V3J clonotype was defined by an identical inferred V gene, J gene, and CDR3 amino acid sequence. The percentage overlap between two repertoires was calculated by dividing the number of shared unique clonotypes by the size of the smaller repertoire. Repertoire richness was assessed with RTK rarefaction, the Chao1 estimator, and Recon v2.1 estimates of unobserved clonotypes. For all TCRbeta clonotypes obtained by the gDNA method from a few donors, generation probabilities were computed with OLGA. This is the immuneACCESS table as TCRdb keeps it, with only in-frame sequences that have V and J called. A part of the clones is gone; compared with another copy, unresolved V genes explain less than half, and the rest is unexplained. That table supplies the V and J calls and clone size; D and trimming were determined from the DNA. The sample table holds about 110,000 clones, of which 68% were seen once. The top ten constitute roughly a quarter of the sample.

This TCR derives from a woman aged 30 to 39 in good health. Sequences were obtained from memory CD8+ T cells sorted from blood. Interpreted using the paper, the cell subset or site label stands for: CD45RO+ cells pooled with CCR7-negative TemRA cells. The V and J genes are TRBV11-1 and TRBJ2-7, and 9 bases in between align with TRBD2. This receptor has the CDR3 CASSSRDSGSYEQYF. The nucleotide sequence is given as TGTGCCAGCAGCTCCAGAGATAGCGGGAGCTACGAGCAGTACTTC.